These 12 T cell receptor beta chains share one sample of origin, sequenced in a study of blood T cell repertoires in COVID-19. Generated by immunoSEQ multiplex PCR, the TCRdb table keeps only in-frame clones and is missing some. Of a few hundred thousand clones listed, 70% to 90% are singletons. Specimen: PBMCs or T cells enriched from blood (not recorded which). The source of these receptors is a man aged 25 to 40 who had recovered from COVID-19.

V is TRBV6-2 or TRBV6-3 and J is TRBJ2-2, with 7 nucleotides matching TRBD1. This CDR3 contains 14 residues. Germline V gives CDR1 MNHEY, CDR2 SVGEGT. The V and J ends lost 5 bases and 2 bases, in that order; junction bases with no gene match: 2. This CDR3 is CASSRDRNTGELFF. In DNA form, the CDR3 reads TGTGCCAGCAGTCGGGACAGAAACACCGGGGAGCTGTTTTTT.

The gene calls are TRBV20-1 and TRBJ1-2, with D hard to call. Germline lookup yields CDR1 DFQATT and CDR2 SNEGSKA (reference sequence). The CDR3 length is 8 residues. CDR3 nucleotides: TGCAGGGGGAGGGGCTACACCTTC. Translated, it gives CRGRGYTF.

The V and J genes are TRBV4-3 and TRBJ1-4; D gene uncertain. The CDR3 contains 15 residues. Germline V gene data show CDR1 as LGHNA and CDR2 as YSLEER. The germline V and J ends were trimmed by 0 bases and 0 bases, with 5 bases remaining between them. CDR3 nucleotide sequence: TGCGCCAGCAGCCAAGAGGCTTCAACTAATGAAAAACTGTTTTTT. As protein: CASSQEASTNEKLFF.

This chain connects TRBV30 to TRBJ2-1; 11 bases match TRBD1. The CDR3 loop spans 16 amino acids. The trim removed 3 bases at V and 3 bases at J, leaving 7 bases unmatched. Germline loops: CDR1 GTSNPN, CDR2 SVGIG (reference sequence). For the CDR3, the DNA is TGTGCCTGGAGAGCTACCGGGACAGGGGGCTACAATGAGCAGTTCTTC. As protein: CAWRATGTGGYNEQFF. Looking up the rest from reference TRBV30 and TRBJ2-1 gives the full variable domain: SQTIHQWPATLVQPVGSPLSLECTVEGTSNPNLYWYRQAAGRGLQLLFYSVGIGQISSEVPQNLSASRPQDRQFILSSKKLLLSDSGFYLCAWRATGTGGYNEQFFGPGTRLTVL.

The table lists this clone with a count of one. The genes are TRBV4-3 and TRBJ1-2, with 8 bases identical to TRBD1. Germline CDR1 reads LGHNA; CDR2 reads YSLEER. The CDR3 consists of 17 residues. Germline trimming cut 1 base from V and 2 bases from J; bases unmatched to any gene: 9. CDR3 sequence (DNA): TGCGCCAGCAGCCAAGGGTGGGGACAGGAAAGAAACTATGGCTACACCTTC. It translates to CASSQGWGQERNYGYTF.

The chain is built from TRBV4-1 and TRBJ1-1, with TRBD1 identical over 9 bases. The CDR3 covers 15 residues. The trim removed 2 bases at V and 8 bases at J, leaving 9 bases unmatched. In germline, CDR1 is MGHRA, CDR2 YSYEKL. CDR3 amino acids: CASSQLWTGAPEAFF. Here the CDR3 DNA reads TGCGCCAGCAGCCAACTTTGGACAGGGGCCCCCGAAGCTTTCTTT.

The genes are TRBV7-2 and TRBJ1-1, with 7 bases fitting TRBD1. The CDR3 totals 13 residues. V lost 1 base, J lost 6 bases, and 2 bases stayed unmatched. In germline, CDR1 is SGHTA, CDR2 FQGNSA. The CDR3 spells CASSLVQGAEAFF. CDR3 in DNA: TGTGCCAGCAGCTTAGTTCAGGGGGCTGAAGCTTTCTTT.

This clone was seen just once. The chain combines TRBV3-1 (or the pseudogene TRBV3-2) with TRBJ2-3; 7 nucleotides line up with TRBD1. The J segment lost 0 bases and the V segment lost 4 bases, leaving 4 bases of the junction unmatched. Germline V gives CDR1 LGHDT, CDR2 YNNKEL (reference sequence). This CDR3 is built from 15 residues. The CDR3 here is CASSLRQGSTDTQYF. The DNA of the CDR3 is TGTGCCAGCAGCCTTAGACAGGGAAGCACAGATACGCAGTATTTT.

The chain has TRBV5-1 and TRBJ2-7; TRBD2 aligns across 8 bases. The V gene's germline CDR1 is SGHRS and CDR2 YFSETQ. The CDR3 runs 16 residues. The junction had 11 bases not matched to a gene; V was cut back by 1 base and J by 5 bases. CDR3: CASSLLGGLEGHEQYF. The CDR3 DNA reads TGCGCCAGCAGCTTGCTAGGGGGACTAGAAGGGCACGAGCAGTACTTC.

This rearrangement joins TRBV19 to TRBJ1-6, with D maybe TRBD1 (5 bases). CDR3 length equals 15 residues. With 10 bases removed from V and 8 bases from J, the gap between germline ends came to 21 bases. From germline, CDR1 is LNHDA and CDR2 SQIVND (reference sequence). The DNA for the CDR3 is TGTGCCACCCCCTATATCGGCAGGGCGGATTCACCCCTCCACTTT. Translated, it gives CATPYIGRADSPLHF.

This clone showed up just once. The rearrangement links TRBV28 to TRBJ1-4, with a possible D match to TRBD1 (5 bases). CDR3 length: 13 amino acids. The germline gives CDR1 MDHEN, CDR2 SYDVKM. Trimming took 2 bases from V and 8 from J, leaving 9 bases between them. The CDR3, as DNA: TGTGCCAGCAGTTTAGGGGGGAAAGAAAAACTGTTTTTT. Its translation is CASSLGGKEKLFF.

This clone was found a few times. The J gene is TRBJ2-1, the V gene TRBV9; TRBD2 matches 12 bases. There are 18 residues in the CDR3. V lost 4 bases and J lost 3; bases outside the gene matches: 11. Germline V lookup: CDR1 SGDLS, CDR2 YYNGEE. The CDR3 loop is CASSFSSGGAWVYNEQFF. CDR3 nucleotide sequence: TGTGCCAGCAGCTTTTCTAGCGGGGGGGCCTGGGTCTACAATGAGCAGTTCTTC.